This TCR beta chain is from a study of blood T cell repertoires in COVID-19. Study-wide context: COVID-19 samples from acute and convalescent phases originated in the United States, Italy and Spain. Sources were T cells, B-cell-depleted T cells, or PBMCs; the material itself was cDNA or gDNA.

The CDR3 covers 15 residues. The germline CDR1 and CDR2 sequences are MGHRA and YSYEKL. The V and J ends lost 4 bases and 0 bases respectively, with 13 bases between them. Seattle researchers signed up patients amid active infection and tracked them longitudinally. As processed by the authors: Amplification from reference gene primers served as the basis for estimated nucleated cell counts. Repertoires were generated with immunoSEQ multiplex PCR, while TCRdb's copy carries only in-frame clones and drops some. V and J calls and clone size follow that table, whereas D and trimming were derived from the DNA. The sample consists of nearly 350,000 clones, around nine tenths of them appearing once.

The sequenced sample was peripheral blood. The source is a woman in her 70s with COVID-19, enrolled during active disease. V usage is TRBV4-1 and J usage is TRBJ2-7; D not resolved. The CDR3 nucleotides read TGCGCCAGCAGCCCAAGAGAACTAAACTCCTACGAGCAGTACTTC. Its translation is CASSPRELNSYEQYF.